This TCR beta chain was identified in a study of blood T cell repertoires in COVID-19. Study background: Material from acute and convalescent COVID-19 was sourced from the United States, Italy and Spain.

Original analysis: Cell counts per sample came from amplifying reference gene primers. This table comes from immunoSEQ multiplex PCR, and its TCRdb copy is limited to in-frame clones, with some not included. V, J and clone size are taken as reported in that table, and D and trimming were inferred from the DNA itself. This sample has 230,000 or so clones, with about four fifths found just once. CDR1 MDHEN and CDR2 SYDVKM come from the germline V gene. The CDR3 loop spans 14 amino acids. Trimming cost V 8 bases and J 2 bases; bases outside gene matches: 1. Sequencing was done on a sample of peripheral blood. The source of this sequence is a woman of 80 years or more with COVID-19, enrolled during active disease. V and J are TRBV28 and TRBJ2-2, with TRBD2 matching 11 bases. The CDR3 loop reads CASLAGGNTGELFF. The CDR3 coding sequence is TGTGCCAGCCTAGCGGGAGGTAACACCGGGGAGCTGTTTTTT. Full variable domain (outside the CDR3, taken from reference TRBV28 and TRBJ2-2): DVKVTQSSRYLVKRTGEKVFLECVQDMDHENMFWYRQDPGLGLRLIYFSYDVKMKEKGDIPEGYSVSREKKERFSLILESASTNQTSMYLCASLAGGNTGELFFGEGSRLTVL.